This TCR beta chain was obtained from a study of T cells in localized non-small cell lung cancer. Looked up from germline, CDR1 is SGDLS and CDR2 is YYNGEE. The CDR3 has 15 residues. The V segment lost 4 bases and the J segment 3 bases; nucleotides outside the gene matches: 7. Measured with immunoSEQ multiplex PCR; TCRdb has only the in-frame clones, and not every one. The sample has over 25,000 clones; 91% are singletons. This TCR derives from a man aged 35 to 69 with stage II lung adenocarcinoma. The chain links TRBV9 to TRBJ2-3; 8 nucleotides line up with TRBD2. Sequenced here: PBMCs, sampled before any cancer treatment. CDR3: CASSPAERETDTQYF. Written as DNA, the CDR3 is TGTGCCAGCAGCCCCGCTGAGCGGGAGACAGATACGCAGTATTTT. Full variable domain (missing parts from reference TRBV9 and TRBJ2-3): DSGVTQTPKHLITATGQRVTLRCSPRSGDLSVYWYQQSLDQGLQFLIQYYNGEERAKGNILERFSAQQFPDLHSELNLSSLELGDSALYFCASSPAERETDTQYFGPGTRLTVL.